The rows below give T cell receptor beta chains drawn from one sample of a study of beta chain features in type 1 diabetes. This table comes from immunoSEQ multiplex PCR, and its TCRdb copy is limited to in-frame clones, with some not included. In the table there are 600,000 to 700,000 clones, roughly an eighth of which are singletons. The sequencing sample was made of naive CD4+ T cells from blood. These receptors came from a young man with type 1 diabetes. Each CDR3 is given without its conserved first and last residue. Each record gives: CDR3 protein, D gene, V gene, clone size. D genes are given only for firm matches. Size is stated for part of the rows, as once, few or many counts, or as a class when the clone is expanded.

cdr3_aa: ASSARETGVDSPLH
d_call: .
v_call: TRBV13
clone_size: .

cdr3_aa: ASRWTGLDSNQPQH
d_call: TRBD1
v_call: TRBV2
clone_size: .

cdr3_aa: ASSFPPPDTQY
d_call: .
v_call: TRBV7-9
clone_size: .

cdr3_aa: ASSLGRGETQY
d_call: .
v_call: TRBV7-2
clone_size: few

cdr3_aa: ASSLRDRVGDTQY
d_call: TRBD1
v_call: TRBV7-3
clone_size: .

cdr3_aa: SVVDRGPPYEQY
d_call: TRBD1
v_call: TRBV29-1
clone_size: .

cdr3_aa: ASSYTGTGGWYEQY
d_call: TRBD1
v_call: TRBV27
clone_size: few

cdr3_aa: ASSESRNSPLH
d_call: .
v_call: TRBV10-1
clone_size: .

cdr3_aa: ASSYLAGAGGTQY
d_call: TRBD2
v_call: TRBV6-5
clone_size: .

cdr3_aa: ASSPSFGGNEQY
d_call: .
v_call: TRBV7-2
clone_size: few

cdr3_aa: ASSYRATDTQY
d_call: .
v_call: TRBV5-4
clone_size: .

cdr3_aa: ASTQGAPYGYT
d_call: TRBD1
v_call: TRBV19
clone_size: few

cdr3_aa: APIRCDMSNQPQH
d_call: .
v_call: TRBV19
clone_size: few

cdr3_aa: AISERQGAGEQY
d_call: TRBD1
v_call: TRBV10-3
clone_size: .

cdr3_aa: AWRPTGGGQPQH
d_call: TRBD1
v_call: TRBV30
clone_size: few

cdr3_aa: ASTKTSGTGELF
d_call: .
v_call: TRBV5-1
clone_size: .